These 7 T cell receptor beta chains came from one sample sequenced in a study of early stage breast cancer tumors. Method: immunoSEQ multiplex PCR; TCRdb's copy keeps in-frame clones and lacks some. Of roughly 49,000 clones in the sample, around four fifths were seen once. What was sequenced was blood. The receptors derive from a middle-aged person with breast cancer.

V and J are TRBV27 and TRBJ2-7; D remains ambiguous. The V end lost 2 bases, the J end lost 2 bases, and 10 bases lay between the germline ends. CDR1 and CDR2 (germline): MNHEY, SMNVEV (reference sequence). This CDR3 has 14 amino acids. CDR3 residues: CASSLIGSPYEQYF. DNA for the CDR3: TGTGCCAGCAGTTTAATCGGCAGTCCCTACGAGCAGTACTTC.

V is TRBV11-3 and J is TRBJ2-5; the D is unclear. Per the germline V gene, CDR1 is SGHNT and CDR2 is YENEEA. The ends were cut back, 3 bases at V and 7 bases at J, with 6 bases in the middle. The CDR3 consists of 11 residues. For the CDR3, the DNA is TGTGCCAGCAGCTTCTTGGGGACCCAGTACTTC. Its protein product is CASSFLGTQYF.

The chain couples TRBV5-1 to TRBJ1-4, with unresolved D. V lost 3 bases and J lost 8, with 11 bases in between. Germline V gives CDR1 SGHRS, CDR2 YFSETQ. The CDR3 is made up of 13 amino acids. Written as DNA, the CDR3 is TGCGCCAGCAGCTCAGGAAACGGCGAAAAACTGTTTTTT. The encoded protein is CASSSGNGEKLFF.

In regard to this clone: This may come from a read error, since a much larger clone is one base off. The chain has TRBV7-3 and TRBJ2-3; 10 bases fit TRBD2. CDR3 length: 15 residues. Germline V gene data show CDR1 as SGHTA and CDR2 as FQGTGA. With 5 bases clipped from V and 0 bases from J, the junction kept 2 bases outside the gene matches. The CDR3 here is CASSPTSGSTDTQYF. CDR3 in DNA: TGTGCCAGCAGCCCGACTAGCGGGAGCACAGATACGCAGTATTTT.

This chain joins TRBV19 and TRBJ1-4; no clear D gene. V was shortened by 7 bases and J by 0 bases, with 12 bases between the two germline ends. The CDR3 contains 15 residues. Per the germline V gene, CDR1 is LNHDA and CDR2 is SQIVND (reference sequence). As DNA, the CDR3 is TGTGCCAGTACCTATGGGGAGACAACTAATGAAAAACTGTTTTTT. Its translation: CASTYGETTNEKLFF. Based on the CDR3 plus reference TRBV19 and TRBJ1-4, the full variable domain is DGGITQSPKYLFRKEGQNVTLSCEQNLNHDAMYWYRQDPGQGLRLIYYSQIVNDFQKGDIAEGYSVSREKKESFPLTVTSAQKNPTAFYLCASTYGETTNEKLFFGSGTQLSVL.

V gene TRBV5-6 combines with J gene TRBJ2-7; D is undetermined. The CDR3 has 10 amino acids. CDR1 is SGHDT, CDR2 YYEEEE, per germline. CDR3 residues: CRWSDYEQYF. The CDR3 nucleotides are TGTCGCTGGAGCGATTACGAGCAGTACTTC. Looking up the rest from reference TRBV5-6 and TRBJ2-7 gives the full variable domain: DAGVTQSPTHLIKTRGQQVTLRCSPKSGHDTVSWYQQALGQGPQFIFQYYEEEERQRGNFPDRFSGHQFPNYSSELNVNALLLGDSALYLCRWSDYEQYFGPGTRLTVT.

J is TRBJ1-5 and V is TRBV7-9, with D possibly matching TRBD1 (6 bases). Trimming shortened V by 4 bases and J by 7 bases, and 14 bases separated the two germline ends. Germline CDR1 SEHNR, CDR2 FQNEAQ (reference sequence). This CDR3 is built from 14 residues. Here the CDR3 reads CASSSRGSGQPQHF. DNA for the CDR3: TGTGCCAGCAGCTCGAGGGGGTCGGGGCAGCCCCAGCATTTT.